This T cell receptor beta chain was observed in a study of blood T cell repertoires in COVID-19 (dated by TCRdb to the early 2020s). In the study overall: Collaborator samples came from the United States, Italy and Spain and covered acute and convalescent phases of COVID-19. The material from the prospective study consisted of cDNA or gDNA derived from T cells, B-cell-depleted T cells, or PBMCs. The dataset comprised deeply sampled blood TCRbeta repertoires from subjects exposed to, actively infected with, or recovered from COVID-19. The repertoires were released in a freely available public database intended as a resource for research on the immune response to SARS-CoV-2. Samples came from the ongoing ImmuneRACE study (first 160 participants) plus 1,254 subjects from 6 global collaborators. The sample metadata nearly always contained a de-identified subject ID, COVID-19 status, age in years and sex. Where available, HLA class I and class II types were obtained from metadata supplied by the sample provider rather than from assay-based typing.

This clone was seen just once. Its specific antigen is unknown. No per-base quality is available; no much larger clone lies one base away. From a lookup of the germline V gene, CDR1 and CDR2 are MNHEY and SVGEGT. The CDR3 has 13 amino acids, counting the end cysteine and phenylalanine. The retained sequence is limited to the CDR3, 39 bases, with the frame set at the first base. The V end loses 4 bases and the J end loses 1 base, and a stretch of 7 bases separates them. One collaborating source in Seattle enrolled patients while the patients were actively infected and followed the patients over time throughout the course of disease. Collaborating institutions collected whole blood in K2EDTA tubes following their own protocols. For TCRbeta analysis, collaborators shipped samples in one of three forms: frozen whole blood, isolated PBMCs, or DNA extracted from either of those sample types. Study-wide findings and limitations: The amount of clinical and demographic metadata varied by source and participant and was provided uncurated.

The immunoSEQ Assay, a bias-controlled multiplex PCR, was used to amplify TCRbeta CDR3 regions from genomic DNA. Processing in the source paper ran as follows. Within the assay, amplification of reference gene primers was used to estimate how many nucleated cells each sample contained. Sequence reads were collapsed and filtered to measure the absolute abundance of every unique TCRbeta CDR3 rearrangement. For each sample, productive Simpson clonality was calculated as the square root of Simpson's diversity index across productive rearrangements. TCRdb carries this immuneACCESS record with in-frame sequences only. Its versions omit some clonotypes, under half of them owing to an unresolved V gene in the studies checked, with the rest unexplained. D and trimming were read from the DNA, whereas the V and J calls and clone size are those reported in that table. This sample lists more than 200,000 clones; roughly 84% were detected once. Roughly a tenth of the sample lies in the top ten.

The sample was peripheral blood. The receptor comes from a woman aged 80 or over with COVID-19, enrolled during active disease. The rearranged chain carries TRBV6-2 or TRBV6-3 and TRBJ1-1; the D gene is perhaps TRBD1, from 6 matching bases. At the DNA level, the sequence is TGTGCCAGCAGTTTGACAGGGAACACTGAAGCTTTCTTT. This gives the protein CASSLTGNTEAFF.